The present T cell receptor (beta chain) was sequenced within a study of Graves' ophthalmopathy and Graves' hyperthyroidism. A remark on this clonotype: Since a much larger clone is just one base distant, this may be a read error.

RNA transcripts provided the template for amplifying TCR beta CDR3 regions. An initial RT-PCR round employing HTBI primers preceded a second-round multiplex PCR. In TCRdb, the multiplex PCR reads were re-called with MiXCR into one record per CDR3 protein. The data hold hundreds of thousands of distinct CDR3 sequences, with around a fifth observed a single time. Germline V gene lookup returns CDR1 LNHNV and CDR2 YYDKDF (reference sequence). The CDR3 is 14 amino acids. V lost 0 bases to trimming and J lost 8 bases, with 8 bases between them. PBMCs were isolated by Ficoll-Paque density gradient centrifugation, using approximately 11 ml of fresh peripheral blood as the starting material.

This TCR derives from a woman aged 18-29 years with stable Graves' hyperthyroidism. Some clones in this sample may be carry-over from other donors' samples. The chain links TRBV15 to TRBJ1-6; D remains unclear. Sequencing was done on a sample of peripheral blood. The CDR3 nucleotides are TGTGCCACCAGCAGAGATTTAAGTTATTCACCCCTCCACTTT. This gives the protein CATSRDLSYSPLHF.